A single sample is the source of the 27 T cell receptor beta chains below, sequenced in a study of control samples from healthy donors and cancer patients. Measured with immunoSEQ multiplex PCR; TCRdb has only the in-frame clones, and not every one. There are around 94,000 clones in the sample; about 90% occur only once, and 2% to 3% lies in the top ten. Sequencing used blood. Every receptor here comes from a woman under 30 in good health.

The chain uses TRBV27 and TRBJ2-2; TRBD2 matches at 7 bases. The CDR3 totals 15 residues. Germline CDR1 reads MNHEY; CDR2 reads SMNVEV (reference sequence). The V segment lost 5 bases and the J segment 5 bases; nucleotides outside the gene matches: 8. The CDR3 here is CASSMGGSWTGELFF. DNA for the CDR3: TGTGCCAGCAGTATGGGCGGGAGTTGGACCGGGGAGCTGTTTTTT.

CDR3 amino acids: CASSFRGGSGNTIYF. The CDR3 coding sequence is TGTGCCAGCAGTTTTCGGGGGGGCTCTGGAAACACCATATATTTT. V usage is TRBV27 and J usage is TRBJ1-3, with TRBD1 as a possible D gene (5 bases). V lost 3 bases, J lost 0 bases, and 9 bases lay in between. The CDR3 runs to 15 residues. Germline values: CDR1 MNHEY, CDR2 SMNVEV (reference sequence).

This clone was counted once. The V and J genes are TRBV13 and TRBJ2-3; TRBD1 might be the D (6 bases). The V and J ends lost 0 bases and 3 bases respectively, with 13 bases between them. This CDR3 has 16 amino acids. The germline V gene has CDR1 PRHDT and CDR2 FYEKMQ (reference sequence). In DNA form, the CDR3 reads TGTGCCAGCAGCTTAGGTGGCCGGGACAAAACAGATACGCAGTATTTT. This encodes CASSLGGRDKTDTQYF.

The CDR3 nucleotides read TGTGCCAGCAGCCCCGAAGTAGTCGGGGGCGACCGGGTTTTTAACTATGGCTACACCTTC. This translates into CASSPEVVGGDRVFNYGYTF. The chain recombines TRBV3-1 (or the pseudogene TRBV3-2) with TRBJ1-2; tentatively, D is TRBD1 (6 bases). The germline gives CDR1 LGHDT, CDR2 YNNKEL (reference sequence). Trimming stripped 4 bases from V and 1 base from J, with 28 bases between. The CDR3 sequence is 20 residues long.

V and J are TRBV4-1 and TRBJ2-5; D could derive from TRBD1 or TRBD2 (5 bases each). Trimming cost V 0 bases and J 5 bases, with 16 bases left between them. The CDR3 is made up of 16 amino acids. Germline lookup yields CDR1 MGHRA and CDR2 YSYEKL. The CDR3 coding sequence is TGCGCCAGCAGCCAAGAGGCCGGGGCGAAGGAGGAGACCCAGTACTTC. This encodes CASSQEAGAKEETQYF.

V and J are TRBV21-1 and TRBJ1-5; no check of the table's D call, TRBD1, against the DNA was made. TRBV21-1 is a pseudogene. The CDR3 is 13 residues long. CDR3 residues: CASSGQGGDPQHF. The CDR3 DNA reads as TGTGCCAGCAGTGGACAGGGAGGTGATCCCCAGCATTTT.

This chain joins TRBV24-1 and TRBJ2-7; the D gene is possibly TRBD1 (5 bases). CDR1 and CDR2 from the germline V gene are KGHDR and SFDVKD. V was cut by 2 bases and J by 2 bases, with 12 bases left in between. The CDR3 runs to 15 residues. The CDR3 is CATSDSGLKPYEQYF. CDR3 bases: TGTGCCACCAGTGATTCAGGGTTAAAACCCTACGAGCAGTACTTC.

This chain's CDR3 is CSVDLQGAGNTIYF. The CDR3 DNA sequence: TGCAGCGTTGATCTACAGGGGGCGGGAAACACCATATATTTT. This sequence joins TRBV29-1 and TRBJ1-3, with 9 bases that match TRBD1. The CDR3 has 14 residues. Trimming at V came to 3 bases and at J to 4 bases, leaving 4 bases not matched to a gene. Germline V gene data show CDR1 as SQVTM and CDR2 as ANQGSEA.

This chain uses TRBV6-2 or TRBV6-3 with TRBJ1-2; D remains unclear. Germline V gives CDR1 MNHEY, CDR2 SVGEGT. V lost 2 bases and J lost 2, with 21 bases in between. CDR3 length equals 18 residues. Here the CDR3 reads CASSYGIKGLPGNYGYTF. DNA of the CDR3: TGTGCCAGCAGTTACGGTATTAAGGGCCTCCCTGGGAACTATGGCTACACCTTC.

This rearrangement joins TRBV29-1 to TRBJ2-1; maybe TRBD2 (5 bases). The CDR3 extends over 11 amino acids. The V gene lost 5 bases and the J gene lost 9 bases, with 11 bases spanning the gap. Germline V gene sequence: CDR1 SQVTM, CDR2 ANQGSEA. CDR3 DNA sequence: TGCAGCGTTTTCATTAGCGTTGAGCAGTTCTTC. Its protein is CSVFISVEQFF.

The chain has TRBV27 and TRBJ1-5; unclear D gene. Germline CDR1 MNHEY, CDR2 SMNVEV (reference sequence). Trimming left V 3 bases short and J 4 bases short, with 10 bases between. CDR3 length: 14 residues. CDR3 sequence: CASSLGGRNQPQHF. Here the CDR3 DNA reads TGTGCCAGCAGTTTGGGAGGGCGGAATCAGCCCCAGCATTTT.

The CDR3 coding sequence is TGTGCCAGCAGCTTATTAGAGGGGATGAACACTGAAGCTTTCTTT. It is translated as CASSLLEGMNTEAFF. The V call is TRBV7-9, the J call TRBJ1-1; D might be TRBD1 (5 bases). Germline V CDR1 and CDR2: SEHNR, FQNEAQ (reference sequence). This CDR3 spans 15 amino acids. V lost 2 bases to trimming and J lost 0 bases, with 10 bases between them. Full variable domain (rest looked up from reference TRBV7-9 and TRBJ1-1): DTGVSQNPRHKITKRGQNVTFRCDPISEHNRLYWYRQTLGQGPEFLTYFQNEAQLEKSRLLSDRFSAERPKGSFSTLEIQRTEQGDSAMYLCASSLLEGMNTEAFFGQGTRLTVV.

Written as DNA, the CDR3 is TGTGCCAGTAGCGTGGGGGGGGCTACAATGGGTGAGCAGTTCTTC. Protein product: CASSVGGATMGEQFF. The chain carries TRBV19 and TRBJ2-1, with a possible D match to TRBD2 (7 bases). V lost 6 bases and J 9 bases, leaving 21 bases between the germline ends. The CDR3 covers 15 residues. CDR1 and CDR2 (germline): LNHDA, SQIVND (reference sequence).

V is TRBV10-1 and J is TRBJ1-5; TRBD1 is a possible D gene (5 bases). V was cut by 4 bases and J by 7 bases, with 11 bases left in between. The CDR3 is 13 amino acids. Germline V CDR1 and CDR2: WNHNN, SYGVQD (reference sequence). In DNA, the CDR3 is TGCGCCAGCAGTGCTGGGGGGACGCAGCCCCAGCATTTT. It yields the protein CASSAGGTQPQHF.

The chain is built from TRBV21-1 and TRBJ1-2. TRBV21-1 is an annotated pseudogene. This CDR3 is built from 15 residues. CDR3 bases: TGTGCCAGCAGCAAAGGGGCAGGAGGCAACTATGGCTACACCTTC. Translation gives CASSKGAGGNYGYTF.

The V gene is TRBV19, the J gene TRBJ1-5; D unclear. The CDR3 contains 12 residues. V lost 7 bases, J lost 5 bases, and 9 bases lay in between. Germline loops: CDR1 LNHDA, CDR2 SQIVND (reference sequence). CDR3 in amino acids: CASKSNYQPQHF. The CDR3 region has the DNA TGTGCCAGTAAGAGCAACTATCAGCCCCAGCATTTT.

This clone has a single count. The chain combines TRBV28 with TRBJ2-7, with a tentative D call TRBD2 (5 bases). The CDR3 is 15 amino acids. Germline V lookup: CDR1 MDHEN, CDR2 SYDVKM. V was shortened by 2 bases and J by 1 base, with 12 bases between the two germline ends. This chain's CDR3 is CASSLPGIGSYEQYF. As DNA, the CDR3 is TGTGCCAGCAGTTTACCCGGGATTGGATCCTACGAGCAGTACTTC. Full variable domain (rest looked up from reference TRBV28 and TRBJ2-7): DVKVTQSSRYLVKRTGEKVFLECVQDMDHENMFWYRQDPGLGLRLIYFSYDVKMKEKGDIPEGYSVSREKKERFSLILESASTNQTSMYLCASSLPGIGSYEQYFGPGTRLTVT.

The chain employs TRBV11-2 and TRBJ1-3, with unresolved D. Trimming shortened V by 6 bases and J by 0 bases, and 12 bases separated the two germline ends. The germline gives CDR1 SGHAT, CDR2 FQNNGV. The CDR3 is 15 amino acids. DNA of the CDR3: TGTGCCAGCAGACCAGACCTATACTCTGGAAACACCATATATTTT. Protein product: CASRPDLYSGNTIYF.

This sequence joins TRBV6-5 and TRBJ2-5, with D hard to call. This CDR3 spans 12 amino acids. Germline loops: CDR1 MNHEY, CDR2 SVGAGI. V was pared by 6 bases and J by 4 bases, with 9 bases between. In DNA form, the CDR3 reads TGTGCCAGCAGACAGAACTTAGAGACCCAGTACTTC. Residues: CASRQNLETQYF.

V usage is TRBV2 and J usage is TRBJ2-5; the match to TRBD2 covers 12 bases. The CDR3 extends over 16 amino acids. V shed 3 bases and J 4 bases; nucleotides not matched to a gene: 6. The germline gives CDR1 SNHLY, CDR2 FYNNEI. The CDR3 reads CASSDTGLAGVETQYF. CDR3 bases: TGTGCCAGCAGTGACACGGGACTAGCGGGCGTAGAGACCCAGTACTTC. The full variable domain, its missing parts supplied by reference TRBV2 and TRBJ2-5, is EPEVTQTPSHQVTQMGQEVILRCVPISNHLYFYWYRQILGQKVEFLVSFYNNEISEKSEIFDDQFSVERPDGSNFTLKIRSTKLEDSAMYFCASSDTGLAGVETQYFGPGTRLLVL.

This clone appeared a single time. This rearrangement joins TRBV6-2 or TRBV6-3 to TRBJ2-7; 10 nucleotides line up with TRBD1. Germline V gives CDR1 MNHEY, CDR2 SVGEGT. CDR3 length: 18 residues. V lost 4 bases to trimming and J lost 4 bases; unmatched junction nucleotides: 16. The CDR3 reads CASSLQPPGQGLKYEQYF. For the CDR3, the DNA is TGTGCCAGCAGTTTACAGCCTCCGGGACAGGGGTTAAAATACGAGCAGTACTTC.

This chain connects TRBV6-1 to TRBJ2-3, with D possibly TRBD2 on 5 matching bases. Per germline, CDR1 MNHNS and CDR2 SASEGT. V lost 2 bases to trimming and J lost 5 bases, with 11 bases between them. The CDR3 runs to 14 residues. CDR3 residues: CASSEIRLLDTQYF. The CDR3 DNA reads TGTGCCAGCAGTGAAATAAGACTATTAGATACGCAGTATTTT.

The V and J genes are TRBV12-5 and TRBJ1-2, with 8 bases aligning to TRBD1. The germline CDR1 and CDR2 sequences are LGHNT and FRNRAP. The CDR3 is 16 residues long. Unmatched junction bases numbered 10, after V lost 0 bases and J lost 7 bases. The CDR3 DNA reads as TGTGCTAGTGGTTTGGTACTGGGGCAGGGGGCGCGTGGCTACACCTTC. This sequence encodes CASGLVLGQGARGYTF.

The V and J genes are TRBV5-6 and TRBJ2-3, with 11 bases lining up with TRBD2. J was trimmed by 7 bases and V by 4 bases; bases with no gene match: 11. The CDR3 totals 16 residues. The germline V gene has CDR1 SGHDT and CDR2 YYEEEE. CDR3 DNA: TGTGCCAGCAGCGACCCGACTAGCGGGATATTTAATACGCAGTATTTT. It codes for CASSDPTSGIFNTQYF.

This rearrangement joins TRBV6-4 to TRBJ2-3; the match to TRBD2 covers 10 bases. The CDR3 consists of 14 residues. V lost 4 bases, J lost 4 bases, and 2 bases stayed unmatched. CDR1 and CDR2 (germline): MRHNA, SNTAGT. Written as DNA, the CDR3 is TGTGCCAGCAGTGCTAGCGGGAGCCCAGATACGCAGTATTTT. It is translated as CASSASGSPDTQYF.

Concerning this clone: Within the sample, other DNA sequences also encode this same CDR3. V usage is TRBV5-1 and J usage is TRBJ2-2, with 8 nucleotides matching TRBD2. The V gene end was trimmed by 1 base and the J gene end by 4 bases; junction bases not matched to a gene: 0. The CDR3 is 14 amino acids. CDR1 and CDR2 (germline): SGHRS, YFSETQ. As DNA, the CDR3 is TGCGCCAGCAGCTTGCGGGGGGGCACCGGGGAGCTGTTTTTT. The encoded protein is CASSLRGGTGELFF.

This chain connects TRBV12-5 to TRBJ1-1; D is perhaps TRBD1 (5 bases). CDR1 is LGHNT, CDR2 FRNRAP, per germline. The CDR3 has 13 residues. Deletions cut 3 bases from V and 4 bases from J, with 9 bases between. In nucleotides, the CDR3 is TGTGCTAGTGGTTTCGGGGGACCCACTGAAGCTTTCTTT. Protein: CASGFGGPTEAFF.